These T cell receptor beta chains were read from a single sample in a study of OX40 agonist ivuxolimab in advanced cancers. Data came from immunoSEQ multiplex PCR; TCRdb stores just in-frame clones and leaves some out. There are about 53,000 clones in the sample; approximately 81% occur only once, and approximately 4.2% lies in the top ten. The material sequenced was CD4+ or CD8+ T cells sorted from blood, taken in a trial of the OX40 agonist ivuxolimab. These receptors were obtained from an adult with an advanced solid tumor such as melanoma, head and neck, liver or kidney cancer. CDR3s include the opening cysteine and the closing phenylalanine or tryptophan. A D gene is named only where the DNA matches it firmly. For some rows the clone size is stated as once, few or many, or as a class when expanded; others skip it.

cdr3_nt: TGTGCCAGCAGCCCGGGACTCATACAAGACAATGAGCAGTTCTTC
cdr3_aa: CASSPGLIQDNEQFF
j_call: TRBJ2-1
v_call: TRBV5-6
clone_size: once
d_call: .

cdr3_nt: TGCGCCAGCTCCGTCCTAGCCGGGGAGCTGTTTTTT
cdr3_aa: CASSVLAGELFF
j_call: TRBJ2-2
v_call: TRBV10-1
clone_size: once
d_call: .

cdr3_nt: TGTGCCAGCAAGGGTCTAGCGCCTGGGGAGACCCAGTACTTC
cdr3_aa: CASKGLAPGETQYF
j_call: TRBJ2-5
v_call: TRBV6-5
clone_size: .
d_call: .

cdr3_nt: TGTGCCAGCAAACGGTCAGGAAACTATGGCTACACCTTC
cdr3_aa: CASKRSGNYGYTF
j_call: TRBJ1-2
v_call: TRBV28
clone_size: .
d_call: .

cdr3_nt: TGTGCCAGCAGCCAAACAGGGGCCCAAGGTGGCTACACCTTC
cdr3_aa: CASSQTGAQGGYTF
j_call: TRBJ1-2
v_call: TRBV11-2
clone_size: few
d_call: TRBD1

cdr3_nt: TGCAGCGTTGAAGGACCGACGAACACCGGGGAGCTGTTTTTT
cdr3_aa: CSVEGPTNTGELFF
j_call: TRBJ2-2
v_call: TRBV29-1
clone_size: .
d_call: .

cdr3_nt: TGCGCCAGCCTTGCCCATCCTGGAGCGATGAACACTGAAGCTTTCTTT
cdr3_aa: CASLAHPGAMNTEAFF
j_call: TRBJ1-1
v_call: TRBV10-1
clone_size: once
d_call: .

cdr3_nt: TGTGCCAGCAGCTCGTGGGTCGGGGACACTGAAGCTTTCTTT
cdr3_aa: CASSSWVGDTEAFF
j_call: TRBJ1-1
v_call: TRBV5-5
clone_size: .
d_call: .

cdr3_nt: TGTGCCAGCAGCTCCGGGACTAGCGGGAAGGGTGAGCAGTTCTTC
cdr3_aa: CASSSGTSGKGEQFF
j_call: TRBJ2-1
v_call: TRBV5-4
clone_size: .
d_call: TRBD2

cdr3_nt: TGTGCCAGCAGCTTAGCGGGACAGGCGATCTATGGCTACACCTTC
cdr3_aa: CASSLAGQAIYGYTF
j_call: TRBJ1-2
v_call: TRBV13
clone_size: once
d_call: TRBD1

cdr3_nt: TGTGCCAGCAGCATCTTCAAGGCCCCTGGGGACACTGAAGCTTTCTTT
cdr3_aa: CASSIFKAPGDTEAFF
j_call: TRBJ1-1
v_call: TRBV28
clone_size: .
d_call: .

cdr3_nt: TGTGCCAGCAGTTACAGTTCCTACGAGCAGTACTTC
cdr3_aa: CASSYSSYEQYF
j_call: TRBJ2-7
v_call: TRBV28
clone_size: few
d_call: .

cdr3_nt: TGTGCCAGCAGCGCCAGAGACGGTCTCGGAAACATTCAGTACTTC
cdr3_aa: CASSARDGLGNIQYF
j_call: TRBJ2-4
v_call: TRBV9
clone_size: .
d_call: .

cdr3_nt: TGCGCCAGCAGCTTGGCGGGTTGGGAGCGAGAGACCCAGTACTTC
cdr3_aa: CASSLAGWERETQYF
j_call: TRBJ2-5
v_call: TRBV5-1
clone_size: .
d_call: .

cdr3_nt: TGCGCCAGCAGCCTCGGACAGGGATGGGGGTTGGATCAGCCCCAGCATTTT
cdr3_aa: CASSLGQGWGLDQPQHF
j_call: TRBJ1-5
v_call: TRBV4-1
clone_size: once
d_call: TRBD1

cdr3_nt: TGTGCCAGCAGTTTAAACTCTAACTATGGCTACACCTTC
cdr3_aa: CASSLNSNYGYTF
j_call: TRBJ1-2
v_call: TRBV27
clone_size: few
d_call: .

cdr3_nt: TGCAGCGTTGAGACCGCGGGACAGGGTAATGAAAAACTGTTTTTT
cdr3_aa: CSVETAGQGNEKLFF
j_call: TRBJ1-4
v_call: TRBV29-1
clone_size: .
d_call: TRBD1

cdr3_nt: TGTGCCAGCAGTTTAGGAACATTCAATCAGCCCCAGCATTTT
cdr3_aa: CASSLGTFNQPQHF
j_call: TRBJ1-5
v_call: TRBV27
clone_size: .
d_call: .

cdr3_nt: TGTGCCAGCAGTCCTACGATGACAGATACGCAGTATTTT
cdr3_aa: CASSPTMTDTQYF
j_call: TRBJ2-3
v_call: TRBV6-4
clone_size: .
d_call: .

cdr3_nt: TGTGCCACCAGCAGAGATAACGGCAGGTTACGGTTC
cdr3_aa: CATSRDNGRLRF
j_call: TRBJ2-7
v_call: TRBV15
clone_size: .
d_call: .

cdr3_nt: TGTGCCAGCAGCTTACCAGGGGGCAGAGGCTACACCTTC
cdr3_aa: CASSLPGGRGYTF
j_call: TRBJ1-2
v_call: TRBV7-3
clone_size: .
d_call: TRBD1

cdr3_nt: TGCAGCGGTACGGATAACAATGAGCAGTTCTTC
cdr3_aa: CSGTDNNEQFF
j_call: TRBJ2-1
v_call: TRBV29-1
clone_size: .
d_call: .

cdr3_nt: TGTGCCAGCAGCTCAAGCGGCTACAATGAGCAGTTCTTC
cdr3_aa: CASSSSGYNEQFF
j_call: TRBJ2-1
v_call: TRBV7-8
clone_size: .
d_call: .

cdr3_nt: TGTGCCAGTAGCATTCGACAGTCCTACGAGCAGTACTTC
cdr3_aa: CASSIRQSYEQYF
j_call: TRBJ2-7
v_call: TRBV19
clone_size: .
d_call: .

cdr3_nt: TGTGCCAGCAGCCCTTGGGGTGGGGCCAACGTCCTGACTTTC
cdr3_aa: CASSPWGGANVLTF
j_call: TRBJ2-6
v_call: TRBV14
clone_size: .
d_call: .

cdr3_nt: TGTGCCAGCAGCTTAGACGCAGGGGTAGCCTATGGCTACACCTTC
cdr3_aa: CASSLDAGVAYGYTF
j_call: TRBJ1-2
v_call: TRBV7-2
clone_size: .
d_call: .

cdr3_nt: TGTGCCAGCAGCCGGAGAGCAGGGTATGGCTACACCTTC
cdr3_aa: CASSRRAGYGYTF
j_call: TRBJ1-2
v_call: TRBV5-1
clone_size: .
d_call: .

cdr3_nt: TGTGCCAGTAGTATCGGCCTAGCGCCTTCCTACGAGCAGTACTTC
cdr3_aa: CASSIGLAPSYEQYF
j_call: TRBJ2-7
v_call: TRBV19
clone_size: .
d_call: .

cdr3_nt: TGTGCCAGCAGCTTAGACCTCACAGGGCGGGAGCTGTTTTTT
cdr3_aa: CASSLDLTGRELFF
j_call: TRBJ2-2
v_call: TRBV11-2
clone_size: .
d_call: .

cdr3_nt: TGCGCCAGCAGCTTGGCGGGAGCCGGGGGTCGGTTTGGCTACACCTTC
cdr3_aa: CASSLAGAGGRFGYTF
j_call: TRBJ1-2
v_call: TRBV5-1
clone_size: .
d_call: .

cdr3_nt: TGTGCCAACCAGGACAGGAACACCGAGGAGCTGTTTTTT
cdr3_aa: CANQDRNTEELFF
j_call: TRBJ2-2
v_call: TRBV6-1
clone_size: .
d_call: TRBD1

cdr3_nt: TGCGCCAGCAGCCAATTAGCGGGAGGGCCGGGCACCGGGGAGCTGTTTTTT
cdr3_aa: CASSQLAGGPGTGELFF
j_call: TRBJ2-2
v_call: TRBV4-3
clone_size: .
d_call: TRBD2

cdr3_nt: TGTGCCAGCAGCCCCCAATGGGGGCAAGAGACCCAGTACTTC
cdr3_aa: CASSPQWGQETQYF
j_call: TRBJ2-5
v_call: TRBV7-2
clone_size: .
d_call: .

cdr3_nt: TGTGCCAGCAGTCACAGGGGAGGCCCCAAGACCCAGTACTTC
cdr3_aa: CASSHRGGPKTQYF
j_call: TRBJ2-5
v_call: TRBV6-1
clone_size: once
d_call: .

cdr3_nt: TGTGCCAGCAGCTGGGGGACAGGGGGAACCGGGGAGCTGTTTTTT
cdr3_aa: CASSWGTGGTGELFF
j_call: TRBJ2-2
v_call: TRBV5-5
clone_size: once
d_call: TRBD1

cdr3_nt: TGCGCCAGCAGCCCCGTCCGTACGGGAGTGAACACCGGGGAGCTGTTTTTT
cdr3_aa: CASSPVRTGVNTGELFF
j_call: TRBJ2-2
v_call: TRBV10-1
clone_size: .
d_call: .

cdr3_nt: TGTGCCAGTAGCCCCGCTAACTATGGCTACACCTTC
cdr3_aa: CASSPANYGYTF
j_call: TRBJ1-2
v_call: TRBV19
clone_size: .
d_call: .

cdr3_nt: TGCGCCAGCAGCCCCGTGGGGGCTGGGGACACTGAAGCTTTCTTT
cdr3_aa: CASSPVGAGDTEAFF
j_call: TRBJ1-1
v_call: TRBV5-1
clone_size: .
d_call: .

cdr3_nt: TGCAGCGTTGTTTTGGGACAGGGAGGTGAGCAGTTCTTC
cdr3_aa: CSVVLGQGGEQFF
j_call: TRBJ2-1
v_call: TRBV29-1
clone_size: .
d_call: TRBD1

cdr3_nt: TGTGCCAGCAGTTTCGACCTAGCGGGCAGCACAGATACGCAGTATTTT
cdr3_aa: CASSFDLAGSTDTQYF
j_call: TRBJ2-3
v_call: TRBV28
clone_size: .
d_call: TRBD2

cdr3_nt: TGTGCCAGTAGTATCAACGAGGACAATGAGCAGTTCTTC
cdr3_aa: CASSINEDNEQFF
j_call: TRBJ2-1
v_call: TRBV19
clone_size: .
d_call: .

cdr3_nt: TGTGCCAGCAGCCAGGACACGGGTTCCTACAATGAGCAGTTCTTC
cdr3_aa: CASSQDTGSYNEQFF
j_call: TRBJ2-1
v_call: TRBV7-2
clone_size: .
d_call: .

cdr3_nt: TGCGCCAGCAGCTCCGGACTAGCGGGAGGGTACAATGAGCAGTTCTTC
cdr3_aa: CASSSGLAGGYNEQFF
j_call: TRBJ2-1
v_call: TRBV5-1
clone_size: .
d_call: TRBD2

cdr3_nt: TGTGCCAGCCTGGACAGCCTCCAAGAGACCCAGTACTTC
cdr3_aa: CASLDSLQETQYF
j_call: TRBJ2-5
v_call: TRBV6-1
clone_size: once
d_call: .

cdr3_nt: TGTGCCAGCAGCTTAACAGATAGCAATCAGCCCCAGCATTTT
cdr3_aa: CASSLTDSNQPQHF
j_call: TRBJ1-5
v_call: TRBV7-8
clone_size: once
d_call: .

cdr3_nt: TGCAGCTCCGTACAGGGAGACTATGGCTACACCTTC
cdr3_aa: CSSVQGDYGYTF
j_call: TRBJ1-2
v_call: TRBV29-1
clone_size: .
d_call: .

cdr3_nt: TGTGCCAGCAGCTTCGGGACTAGCGGCACCGGGGAGCTGTTTTTT
cdr3_aa: CASSFGTSGTGELFF
j_call: TRBJ2-2
v_call: TRBV7-6
clone_size: .
d_call: TRBD2